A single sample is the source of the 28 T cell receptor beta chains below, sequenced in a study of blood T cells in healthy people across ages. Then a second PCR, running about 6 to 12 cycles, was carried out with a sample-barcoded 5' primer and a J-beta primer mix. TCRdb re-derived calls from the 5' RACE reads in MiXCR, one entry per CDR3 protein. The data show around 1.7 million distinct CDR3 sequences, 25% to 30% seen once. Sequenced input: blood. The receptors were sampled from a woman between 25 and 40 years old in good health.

The CDR3 DNA sequence: TGTGCCAGCAGCTTATTCCAGGTCCGAGGCTACACCTTC. Amino acids: CASSLFQVRGYTF. This chain joins TRBV7-9 and TRBJ1-2; D unclear. The CDR3 length is 13 residues. V lost 2 bases to trimming and J lost 8 bases, with 12 bases between them. CDR1 and CDR2 from the germline V gene are SEHNR and FQNEAQ (reference sequence).

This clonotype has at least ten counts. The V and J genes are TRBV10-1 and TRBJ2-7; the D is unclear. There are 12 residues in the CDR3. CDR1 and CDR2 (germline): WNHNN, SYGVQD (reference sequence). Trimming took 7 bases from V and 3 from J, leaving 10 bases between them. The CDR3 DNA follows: TGCGCCAGCACTGGTCTGATCTACGAGCAGTACTTC. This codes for CASTGLIYEQYF.

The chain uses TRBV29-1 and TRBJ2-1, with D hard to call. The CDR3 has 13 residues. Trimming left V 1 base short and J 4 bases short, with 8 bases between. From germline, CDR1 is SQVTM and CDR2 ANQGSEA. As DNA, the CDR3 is TGCAGCGTTGAAGGGAGTGTTTACAATGAGCAGTTCTTC. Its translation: CSVEGSVYNEQFF.

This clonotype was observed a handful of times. The CDR3 reads CSARPPTGDEKLFF. CDR3 in DNA: TGCAGTGCTAGACCTCCGACAGGGGATGAAAAACTGTTTTTT. The chain is built from TRBV20-1 and TRBJ1-4; 8 nucleotides match TRBD1. The germline V gene encodes CDR1 DFQATT and CDR2 SNEGSKA (reference sequence). Trimming removed 2 bases from V and 6 bases from J; junction bases left unmatched: 5. CDR3 length: 14 amino acids.

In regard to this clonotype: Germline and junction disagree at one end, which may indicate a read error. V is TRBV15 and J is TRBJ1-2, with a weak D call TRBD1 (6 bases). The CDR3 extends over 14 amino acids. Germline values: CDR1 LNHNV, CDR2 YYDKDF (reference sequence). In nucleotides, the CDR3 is TGTACCACCAGCAGACGGGGGGCGGTTTATGGCTACACCTTC. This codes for CTTSRRGAVYGYTF.

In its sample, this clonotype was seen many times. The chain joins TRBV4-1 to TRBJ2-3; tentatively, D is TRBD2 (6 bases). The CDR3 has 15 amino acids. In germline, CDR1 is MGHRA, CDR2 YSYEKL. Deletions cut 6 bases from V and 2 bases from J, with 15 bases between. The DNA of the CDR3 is TGCGCCAGCAGAACGGGACTCCCGTCCACAGATACGCAGTATTTT. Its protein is CASRTGLPSTDTQYF.

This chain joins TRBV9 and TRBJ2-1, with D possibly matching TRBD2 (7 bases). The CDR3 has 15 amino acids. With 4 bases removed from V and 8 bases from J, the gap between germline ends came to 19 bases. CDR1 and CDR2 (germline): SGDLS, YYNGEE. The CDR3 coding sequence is TGTGCCAGCAGCCCCAGGGCGGGGGCCAACGATGAGCAGTTCTTC. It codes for CASSPRAGANDEQFF.

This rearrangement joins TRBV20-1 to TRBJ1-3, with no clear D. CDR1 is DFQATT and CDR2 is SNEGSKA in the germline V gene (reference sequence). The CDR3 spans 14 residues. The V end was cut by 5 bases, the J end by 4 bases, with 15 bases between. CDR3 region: CSAGAREGGNTIYF. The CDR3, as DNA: TGCAGTGCTGGAGCCCGGGAGGGAGGAAACACCATATATTTT.

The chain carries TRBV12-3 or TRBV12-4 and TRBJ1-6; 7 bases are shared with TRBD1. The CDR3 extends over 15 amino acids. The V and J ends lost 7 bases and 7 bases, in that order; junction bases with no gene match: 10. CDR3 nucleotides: TGTGCCAGCACCGGTGACAGGGCTGGCAATTCACCCCTCCACTTT. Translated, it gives CASTGDRAGNSPLHF.

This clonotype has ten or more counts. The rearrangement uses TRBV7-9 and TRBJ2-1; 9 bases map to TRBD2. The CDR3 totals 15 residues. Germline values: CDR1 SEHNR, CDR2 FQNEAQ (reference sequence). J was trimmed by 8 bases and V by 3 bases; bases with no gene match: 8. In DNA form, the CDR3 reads TGTGCCAGCAGCTTCGCGGGAGGGCCGAGGCATGAGCAGTTCTTC. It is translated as CASSFAGGPRHEQFF.

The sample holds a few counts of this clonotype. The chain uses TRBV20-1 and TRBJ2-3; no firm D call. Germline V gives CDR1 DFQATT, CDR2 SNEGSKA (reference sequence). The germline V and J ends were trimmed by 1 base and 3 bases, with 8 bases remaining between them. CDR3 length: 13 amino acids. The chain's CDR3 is CSARVRVTDTQYF. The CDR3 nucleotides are TGCAGTGCTAGAGTACGGGTGACAGATACGCAGTATTTT.

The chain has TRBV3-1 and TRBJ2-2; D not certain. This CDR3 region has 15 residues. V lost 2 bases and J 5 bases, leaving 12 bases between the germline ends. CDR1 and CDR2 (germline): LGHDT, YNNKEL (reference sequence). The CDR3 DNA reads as TGTGCCAGCAGCCAATCAGCGTTCGCTACCGGGGAGCTGTTTTTT. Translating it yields CASSQSAFATGELFF.

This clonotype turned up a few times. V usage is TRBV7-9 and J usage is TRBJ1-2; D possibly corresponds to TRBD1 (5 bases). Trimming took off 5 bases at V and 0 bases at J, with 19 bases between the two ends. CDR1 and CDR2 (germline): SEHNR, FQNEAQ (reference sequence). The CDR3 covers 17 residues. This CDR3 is CASSLWTRGDTNYGYTF. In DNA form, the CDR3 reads TGTGCCAGCAGCCTATGGACAAGGGGAGATACTAACTATGGCTACACCTTC. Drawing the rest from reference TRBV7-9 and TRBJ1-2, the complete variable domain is DTGVSQNPRHKITKRGQNVTFRCDPISEHNRLYWYRQTLGQGPEFLTYFQNEAQLEKSRLLSDRFSAERPKGSFSTLEIQRTEQGDSAMYLCASSLWTRGDTNYGYTFGSGTRLTVV.

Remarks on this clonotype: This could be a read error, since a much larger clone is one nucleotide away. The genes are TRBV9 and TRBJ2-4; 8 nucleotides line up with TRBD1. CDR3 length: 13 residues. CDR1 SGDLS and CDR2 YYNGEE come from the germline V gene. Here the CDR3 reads CAGSVGPGQEQYF. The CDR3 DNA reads TGTGCCGGCAGCGTAGGCCCGGGACAGGAGCAGTACTTC.

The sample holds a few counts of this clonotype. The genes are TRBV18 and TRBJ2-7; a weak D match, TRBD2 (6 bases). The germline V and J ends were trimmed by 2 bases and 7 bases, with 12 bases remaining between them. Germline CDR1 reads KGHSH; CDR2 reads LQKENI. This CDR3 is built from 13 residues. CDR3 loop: CASSPGGGEEQYF. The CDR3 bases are TGTGCCAGCTCACCAGGGGGAGGAGAAGAGCAGTACTTC.

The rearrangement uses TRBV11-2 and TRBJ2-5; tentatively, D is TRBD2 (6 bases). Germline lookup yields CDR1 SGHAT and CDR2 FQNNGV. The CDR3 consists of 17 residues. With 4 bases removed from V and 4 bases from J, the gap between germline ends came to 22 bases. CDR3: CASSSLAGPLSGETQYF. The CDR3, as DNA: TGTGCCAGCAGCTCTCTGGCGGGGCCTCTCTCTGGAGAGACCCAGTACTTC. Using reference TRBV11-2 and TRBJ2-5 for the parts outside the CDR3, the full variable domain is EAGVAQSPRYKIIEKRQSVAFWCNPISGHATLYWYQQILGQGPKLLIQFQNNGVVDDSQLPKDRFSAERLKGVDSTLKIQPAKLEDSAVYLCASSSLAGPLSGETQYFGPGTRLLVL.

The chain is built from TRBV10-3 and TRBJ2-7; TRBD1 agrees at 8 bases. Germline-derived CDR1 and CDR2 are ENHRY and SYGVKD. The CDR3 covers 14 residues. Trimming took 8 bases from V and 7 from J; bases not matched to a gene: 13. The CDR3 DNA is TGTGCCATCCGCAGTGGGACAGGTGACAATGAGCAGTACTTC. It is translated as CAIRSGTGDNEQYF.

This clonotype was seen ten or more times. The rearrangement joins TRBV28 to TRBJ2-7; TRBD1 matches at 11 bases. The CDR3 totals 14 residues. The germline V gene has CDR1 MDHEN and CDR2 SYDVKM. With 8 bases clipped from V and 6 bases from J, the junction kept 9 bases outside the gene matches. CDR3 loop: CASRLGQGALEQYF. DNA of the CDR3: TGTGCCAGCCGCCTTGGACAGGGGGCTCTCGAGCAGTACTTC.

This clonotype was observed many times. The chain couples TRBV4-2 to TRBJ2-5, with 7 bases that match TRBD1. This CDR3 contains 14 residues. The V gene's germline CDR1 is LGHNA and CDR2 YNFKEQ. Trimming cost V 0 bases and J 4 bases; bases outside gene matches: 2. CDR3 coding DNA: TGTGCCAGCAGCCAAGATTACAGGGGAGAGACCCAGTACTTC. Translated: CASSQDYRGETQYF.

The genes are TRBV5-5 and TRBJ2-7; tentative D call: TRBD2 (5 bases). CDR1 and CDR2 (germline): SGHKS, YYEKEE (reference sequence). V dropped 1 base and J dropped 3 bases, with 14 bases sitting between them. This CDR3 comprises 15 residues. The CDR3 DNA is TGTGCCAGCAGCTTGTTAGAGGCTCGGGGCTACGAGCAGTACTTC. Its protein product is CASSLLEARGYEQYF. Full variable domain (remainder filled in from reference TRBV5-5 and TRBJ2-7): DAGVTQSPTHLIKTRGQQVTLRCSPISGHKSVSWYQQVLGQGPQFIFQYYEKEERGRGNFPDRFSARQFPNYSSELNVNALLLGDSALYLCASSLLEARGYEQYFGPGTRLTVT.

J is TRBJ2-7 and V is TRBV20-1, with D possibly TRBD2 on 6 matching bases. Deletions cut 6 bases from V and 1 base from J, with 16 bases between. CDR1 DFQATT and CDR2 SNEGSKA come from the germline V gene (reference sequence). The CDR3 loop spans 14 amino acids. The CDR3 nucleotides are TGCAGTGCCCCGCTTCCCGGAGGGTCCTACGAGCAGTACTTC. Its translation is CSAPLPGGSYEQYF.

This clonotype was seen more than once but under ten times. The CDR3 loop is CASSLRRVEAFF. The DNA of the CDR3 is TGTGCCAGCAGTTTGAGGAGGGTAGAAGCTTTCTTT. V is TRBV28 and J is TRBJ1-1; no clear D. Germline CDR1 MDHEN, CDR2 SYDVKM. The V gene lost 3 bases and the J gene lost 8 bases, with 10 bases spanning the gap. This CDR3 region has 12 residues. Variable domain in full (rest from reference TRBV28 and TRBJ1-1): DVKVTQSSRYLVKRTGEKVFLECVQDMDHENMFWYRQDPGLGLRLIYFSYDVKMKEKGDIPEGYSVSREKKERFSLILESASTNQTSMYLCASSLRRVEAFFGQGTRLTVV.

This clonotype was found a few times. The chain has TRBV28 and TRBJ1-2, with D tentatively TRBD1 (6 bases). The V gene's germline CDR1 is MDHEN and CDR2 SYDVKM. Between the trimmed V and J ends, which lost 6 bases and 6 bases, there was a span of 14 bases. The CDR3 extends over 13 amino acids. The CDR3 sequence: CASSGRGNDGYTF. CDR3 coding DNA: TGTGCCAGCAGCGGTAGGGGGAATGATGGCTACACCTTC.

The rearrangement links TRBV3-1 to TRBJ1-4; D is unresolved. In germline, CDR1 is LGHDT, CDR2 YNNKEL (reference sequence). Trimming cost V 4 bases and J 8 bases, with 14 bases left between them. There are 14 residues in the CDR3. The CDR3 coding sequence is TGTGCCAGCAGCCGCCGAGGCCTCGGAGAAAAACTGTTTTTT. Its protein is CASSRRGLGEKLFF.

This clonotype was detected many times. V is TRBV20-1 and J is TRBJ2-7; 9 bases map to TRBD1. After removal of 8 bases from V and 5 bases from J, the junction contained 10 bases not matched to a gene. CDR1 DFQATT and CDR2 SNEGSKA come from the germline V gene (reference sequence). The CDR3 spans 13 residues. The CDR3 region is CSCQGQGPNEQYF. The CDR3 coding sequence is TGCAGTTGTCAGGGACAGGGACCCAACGAGCAGTACTTC.

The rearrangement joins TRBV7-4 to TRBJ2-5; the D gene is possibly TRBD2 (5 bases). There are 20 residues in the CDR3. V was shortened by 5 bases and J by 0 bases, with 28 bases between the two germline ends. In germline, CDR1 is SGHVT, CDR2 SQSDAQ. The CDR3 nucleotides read TGTGCCAGCAGCCCGCCGACCCCCCGGGGTCGGCTGGGGTACCAAGAGACCCAGTACTTC. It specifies CASSPPTPRGRLGYQETQYF. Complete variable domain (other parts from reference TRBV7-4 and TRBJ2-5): GAGVSQSPRYKVAKRGRDVALRCDSISGHVTLYWYRQTLGQGSEVLTYSQSDAQRDKSGRPSGRFSAERPERSVSTLKIQRTEQGDSAVYLCASSPPTPRGRLGYQETQYFGPGTRLLVL.

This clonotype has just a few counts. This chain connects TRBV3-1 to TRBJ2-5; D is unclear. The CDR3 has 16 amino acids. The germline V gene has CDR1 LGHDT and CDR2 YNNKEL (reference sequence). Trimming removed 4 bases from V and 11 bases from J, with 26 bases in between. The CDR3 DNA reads TGTGCCAGCAGCCTATCCCGGCGAGGTGTATACAATGAGCAGTACTTC. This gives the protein CASSLSRRGVYNEQYF.

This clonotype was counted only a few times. The chain's CDR3 is CSAHRGGRETQYF. The CDR3 region has the DNA TGCAGTGCCCACCGTGGGGGCCGAGAGACCCAGTACTTC. The chain has TRBV20-1 and TRBJ2-5, with a possible D match to TRBD1 (6 bases). This CDR3 comprises 13 residues. V lost 6 bases and J lost 4, with 15 bases in between. Germline CDR1 reads DFQATT; CDR2 reads SNEGSKA (reference sequence).